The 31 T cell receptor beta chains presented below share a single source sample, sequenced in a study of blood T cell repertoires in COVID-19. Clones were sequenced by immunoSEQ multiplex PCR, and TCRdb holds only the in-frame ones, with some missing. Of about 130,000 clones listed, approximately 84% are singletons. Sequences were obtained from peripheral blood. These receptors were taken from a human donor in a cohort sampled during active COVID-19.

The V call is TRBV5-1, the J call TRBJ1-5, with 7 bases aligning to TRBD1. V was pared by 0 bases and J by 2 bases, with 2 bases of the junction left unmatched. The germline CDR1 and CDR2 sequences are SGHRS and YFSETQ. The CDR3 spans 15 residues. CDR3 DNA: TGCGCCAGCAGCTTGGCAGGGGGTGGCAATCAGCCCCAGCATTTT. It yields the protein CASSLAGGGNQPQHF.

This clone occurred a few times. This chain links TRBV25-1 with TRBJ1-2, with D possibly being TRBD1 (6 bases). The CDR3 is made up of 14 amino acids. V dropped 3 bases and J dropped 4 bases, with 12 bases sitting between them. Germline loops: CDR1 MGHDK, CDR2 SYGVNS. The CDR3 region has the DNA TGTGCCAGCAGTGAGGGGACAAGTTCCTATGGCTACACCTTC. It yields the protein CASSEGTSSYGYTF.

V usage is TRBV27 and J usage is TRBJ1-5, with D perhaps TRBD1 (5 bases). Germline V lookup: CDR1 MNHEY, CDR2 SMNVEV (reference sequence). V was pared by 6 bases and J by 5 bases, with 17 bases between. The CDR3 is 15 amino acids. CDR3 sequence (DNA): TGTGCCAGCAGCCCATGGGGGGGGGATGATCAGCCCCAGCATTTT. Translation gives CASSPWGGDDQPQHF.

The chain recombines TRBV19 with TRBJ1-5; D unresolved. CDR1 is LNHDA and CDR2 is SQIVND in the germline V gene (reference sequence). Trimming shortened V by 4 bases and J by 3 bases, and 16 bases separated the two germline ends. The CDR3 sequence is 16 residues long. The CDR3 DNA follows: TGTGCCAGTAGTAGCCCCCGACGGAACTACAATCAGCCCCAGCATTTT. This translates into CASSSPRRNYNQPQHF.

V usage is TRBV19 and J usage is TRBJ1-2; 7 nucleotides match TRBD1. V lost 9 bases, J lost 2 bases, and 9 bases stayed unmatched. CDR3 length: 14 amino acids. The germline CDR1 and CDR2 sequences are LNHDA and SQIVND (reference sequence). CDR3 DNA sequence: TGTGCCAGCCTTCCTGAGGGACAGAACTATGGCTACACCTTC. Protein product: CASLPEGQNYGYTF.

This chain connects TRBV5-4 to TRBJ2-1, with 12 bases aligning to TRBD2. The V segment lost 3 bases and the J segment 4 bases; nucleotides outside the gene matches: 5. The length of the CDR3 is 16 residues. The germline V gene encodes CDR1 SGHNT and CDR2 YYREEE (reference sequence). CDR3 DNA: TGTGCCAGCAGCTACAAAACTAGCGGGGGGTACAATGAGCAGTTCTTC. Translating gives CASSYKTSGGYNEQFF.

The CDR3 protein is CASTRGQANEKLFF. The CDR3 nucleotides read TGTGCCAGCACCAGGGGGCAGGCTAATGAAAAACTGTTTTTT. The chain has TRBV6-5 and TRBJ1-4; 8 nucleotides align to TRBD1. J lost 3 bases, V lost 7 bases, and 4 bases had no gene match. CDR1 is MNHEY, CDR2 SVGAGI, per germline. The CDR3 is 14 residues long.

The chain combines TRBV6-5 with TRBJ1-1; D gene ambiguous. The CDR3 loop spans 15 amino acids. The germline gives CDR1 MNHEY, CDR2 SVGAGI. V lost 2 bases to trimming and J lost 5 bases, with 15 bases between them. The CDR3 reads CASSYTAGRGTEAFF. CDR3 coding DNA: TGTGCCAGCAGTTACACGGCCGGCCGGGGAACTGAAGCTTTCTTT.

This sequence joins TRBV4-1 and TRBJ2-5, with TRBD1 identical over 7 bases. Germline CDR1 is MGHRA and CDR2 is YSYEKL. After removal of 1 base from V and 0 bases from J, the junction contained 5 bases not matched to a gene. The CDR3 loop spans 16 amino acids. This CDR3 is CASSQGDRYYQETQYF. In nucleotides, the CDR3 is TGCGCCAGCAGCCAAGGGGACAGATATTACCAAGAGACCCAGTACTTC.

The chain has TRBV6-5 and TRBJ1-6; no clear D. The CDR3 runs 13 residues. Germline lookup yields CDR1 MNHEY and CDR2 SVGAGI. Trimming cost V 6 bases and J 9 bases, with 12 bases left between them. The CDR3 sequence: CASRLLQISPLHF. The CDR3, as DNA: TGTGCCAGCAGACTGCTCCAAATTTCACCCCTCCACTTT.

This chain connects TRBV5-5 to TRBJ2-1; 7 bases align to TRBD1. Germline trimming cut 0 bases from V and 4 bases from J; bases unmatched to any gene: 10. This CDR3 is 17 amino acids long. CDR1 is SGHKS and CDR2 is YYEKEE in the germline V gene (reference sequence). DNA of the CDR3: TGTGCCAGCAGCTTGGTTCTCGGCAGGGGGACATACAATGAGCAGTTCTTC. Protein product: CASSLVLGRGTYNEQFF.

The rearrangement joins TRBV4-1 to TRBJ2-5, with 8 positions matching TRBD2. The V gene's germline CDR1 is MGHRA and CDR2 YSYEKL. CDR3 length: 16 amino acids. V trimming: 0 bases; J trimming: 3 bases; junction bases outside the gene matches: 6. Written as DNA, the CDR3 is TGCGCCAGCAGCCAAGACCCGGGGGGGTCAGAAGAGACCCAGTACTTC. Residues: CASSQDPGGSEETQYF.

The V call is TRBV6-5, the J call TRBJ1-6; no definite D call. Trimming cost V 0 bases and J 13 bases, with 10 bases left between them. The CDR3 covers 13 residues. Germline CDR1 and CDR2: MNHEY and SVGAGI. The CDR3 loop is CASSYSGREPLHF. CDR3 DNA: TGTGCCAGCAGTTACTCGGGCCGGGAGCCCCTCCACTTT.

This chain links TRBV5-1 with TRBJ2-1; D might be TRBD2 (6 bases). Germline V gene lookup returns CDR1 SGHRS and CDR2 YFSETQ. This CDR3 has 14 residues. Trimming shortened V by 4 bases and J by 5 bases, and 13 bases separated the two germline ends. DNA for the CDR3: TGCGCCAGCAGCGGGAGGAGTCTTAACAATGAGCAGTTCTTC. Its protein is CASSGRSLNNEQFF. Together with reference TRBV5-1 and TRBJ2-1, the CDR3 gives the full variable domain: KAGVTQTPRYLIKTRGQQVTLSCSPISGHRSVSWYQQTPGQGLQFLFEYFSETQRNKGNFPGRFSGRQFSNSRSEMNVSTLELGDSALYLCASSGRSLNNEQFFGPGTRLTVL.

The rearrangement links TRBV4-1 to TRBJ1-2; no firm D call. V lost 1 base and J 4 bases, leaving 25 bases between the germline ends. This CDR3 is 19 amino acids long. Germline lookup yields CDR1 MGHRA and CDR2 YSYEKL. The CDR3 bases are TGCGCCAGCAGCCAAGCAGTGGGCCAGCCCCTACCCGCTCCCTATGGCTACACCTTC. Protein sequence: CASSQAVGQPLPAPYGYTF.

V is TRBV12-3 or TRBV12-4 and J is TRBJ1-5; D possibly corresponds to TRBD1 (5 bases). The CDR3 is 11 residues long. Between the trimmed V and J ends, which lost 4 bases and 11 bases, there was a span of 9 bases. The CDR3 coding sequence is TGTGCCAGCAGTTCGGGAGGGGCCCAGCATTTT. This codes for CASSSGGAQHF.

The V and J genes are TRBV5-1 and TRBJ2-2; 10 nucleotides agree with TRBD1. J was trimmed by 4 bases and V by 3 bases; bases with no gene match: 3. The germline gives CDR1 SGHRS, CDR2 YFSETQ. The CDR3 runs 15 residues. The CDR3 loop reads CASSWDRGFTGELFF. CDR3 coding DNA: TGCGCCAGCAGCTGGGACAGGGGTTTCACCGGGGAGCTGTTTTTT.

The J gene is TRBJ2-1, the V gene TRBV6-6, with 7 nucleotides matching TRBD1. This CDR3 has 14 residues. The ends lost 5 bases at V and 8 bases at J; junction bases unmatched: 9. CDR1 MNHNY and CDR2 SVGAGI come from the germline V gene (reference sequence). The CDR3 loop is CASSAPGQLYEQFF. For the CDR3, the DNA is TGTGCCAGCAGTGCCCCGGGACAGCTTTATGAGCAGTTCTTC.

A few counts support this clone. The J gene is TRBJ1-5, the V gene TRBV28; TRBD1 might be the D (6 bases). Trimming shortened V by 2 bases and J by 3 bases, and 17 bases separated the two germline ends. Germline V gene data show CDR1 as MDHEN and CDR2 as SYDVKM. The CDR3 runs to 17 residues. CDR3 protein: CASSLTGSLSANQPQHF. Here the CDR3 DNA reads TGTGCCAGCAGTTTAACAGGGTCTCTCTCGGCCAATCAGCCCCAGCATTTT.

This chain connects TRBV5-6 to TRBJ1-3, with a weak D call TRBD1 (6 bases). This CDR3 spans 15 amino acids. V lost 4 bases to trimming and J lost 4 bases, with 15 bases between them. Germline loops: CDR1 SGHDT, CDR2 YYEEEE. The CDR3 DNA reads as TGTGCCAGCAGCCTGCCAGGGGTTAACGGAAACACCATATATTTT. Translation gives CASSLPGVNGNTIYF.

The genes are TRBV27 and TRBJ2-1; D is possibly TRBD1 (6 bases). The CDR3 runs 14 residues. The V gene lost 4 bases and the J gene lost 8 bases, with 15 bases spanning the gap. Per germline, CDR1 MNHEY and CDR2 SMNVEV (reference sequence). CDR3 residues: CASSSGQLRDEQFF. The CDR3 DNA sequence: TGTGCCAGCAGTTCAGGACAGTTAAGGGATGAGCAGTTCTTC.

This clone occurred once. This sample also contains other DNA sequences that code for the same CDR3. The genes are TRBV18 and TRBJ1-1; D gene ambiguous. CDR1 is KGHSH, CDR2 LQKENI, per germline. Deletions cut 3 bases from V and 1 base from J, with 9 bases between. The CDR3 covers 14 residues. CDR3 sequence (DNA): TGTGCCAGCTCACCGGCCTCCTCGAACACTGAAGCTTTCTTT. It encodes CASSPASSNTEAFF.

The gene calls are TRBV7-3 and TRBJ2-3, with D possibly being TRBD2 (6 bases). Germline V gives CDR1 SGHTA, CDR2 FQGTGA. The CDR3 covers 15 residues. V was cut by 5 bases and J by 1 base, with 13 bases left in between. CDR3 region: CASSPLGGGTDTQYF. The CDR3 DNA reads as TGTGCCAGCAGCCCCCTCGGGGGTGGCACAGATACGCAGTATTTT.

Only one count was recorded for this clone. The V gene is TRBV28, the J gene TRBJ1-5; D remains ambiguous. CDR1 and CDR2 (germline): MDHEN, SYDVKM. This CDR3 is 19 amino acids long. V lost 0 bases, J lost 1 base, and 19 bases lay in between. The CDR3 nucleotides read TGTGCCAGCAGTTTATGGAGGGTCAATCTGCGGAAGAGCAATCAGCCCCAGCATTTT. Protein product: CASSLWRVNLRKSNQPQHF.

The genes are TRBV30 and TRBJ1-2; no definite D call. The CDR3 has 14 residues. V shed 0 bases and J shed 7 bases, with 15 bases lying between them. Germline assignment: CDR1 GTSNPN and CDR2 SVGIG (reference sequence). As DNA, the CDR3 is TGTGCCTGGAGTGTATCGGCGGGGAGTCGTGGCTACACCTTC. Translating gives CAWSVSAGSRGYTF.

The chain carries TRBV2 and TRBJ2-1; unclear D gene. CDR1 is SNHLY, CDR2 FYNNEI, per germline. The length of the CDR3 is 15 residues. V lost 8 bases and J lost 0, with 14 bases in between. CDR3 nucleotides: TGTGCCAGCGCGGTCGGTCAAAGCTCCTACAATGAGCAGTTCTTC. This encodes CASAVGQSSYNEQFF.

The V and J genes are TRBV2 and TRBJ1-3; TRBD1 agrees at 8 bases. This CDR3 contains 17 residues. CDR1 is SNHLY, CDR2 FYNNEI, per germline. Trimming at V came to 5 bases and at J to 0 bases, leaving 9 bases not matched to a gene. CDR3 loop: CASSPGTGPSSGNTIYF. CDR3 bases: TGTGCCAGCAGTCCTGGGACAGGACCGAGCTCTGGAAACACCATATATTTT. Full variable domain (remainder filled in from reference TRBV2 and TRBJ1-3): EPEVTQTPSHQVTQMGQEVILRCVPISNHLYFYWYRQILGQKVEFLVSFYNNEISEKSEIFDDQFSVERPDGSNFTLKIRSTKLEDSAMYFCASSPGTGPSSGNTIYFGEGSWLTVV.

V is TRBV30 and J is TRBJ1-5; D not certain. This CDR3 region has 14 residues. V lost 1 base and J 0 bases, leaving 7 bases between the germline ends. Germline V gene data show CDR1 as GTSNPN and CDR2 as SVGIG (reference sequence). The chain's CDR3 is CAWSEDSSNQPQHF. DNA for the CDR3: TGTGCCTGGAGTGAAGATAGTAGCAATCAGCCCCAGCATTTT.

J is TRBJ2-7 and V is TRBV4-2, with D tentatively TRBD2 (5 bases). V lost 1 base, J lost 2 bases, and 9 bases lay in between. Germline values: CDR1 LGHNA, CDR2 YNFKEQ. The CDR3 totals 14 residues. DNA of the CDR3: TGTGCCAGCAGCCAAGTAACGGAGGCCTACGAGCAGTACTTC. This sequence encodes CASSQVTEAYEQYF.

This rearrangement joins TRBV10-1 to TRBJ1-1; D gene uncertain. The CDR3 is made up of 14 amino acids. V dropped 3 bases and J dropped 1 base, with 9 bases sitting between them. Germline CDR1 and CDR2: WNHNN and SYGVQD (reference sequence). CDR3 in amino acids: CASSETTGNTEAFF. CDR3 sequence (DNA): TGCGCCAGCAGTGAAACGACGGGGAACACTGAAGCTTTCTTT.

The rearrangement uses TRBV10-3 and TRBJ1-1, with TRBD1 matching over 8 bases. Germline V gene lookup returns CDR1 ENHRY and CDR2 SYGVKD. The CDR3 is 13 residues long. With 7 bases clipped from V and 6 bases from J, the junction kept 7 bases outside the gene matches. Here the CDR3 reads CAIKAGGGSEAFF. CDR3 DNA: TGTGCCATCAAGGCAGGGGGCGGATCTGAAGCTTTCTTT.